This TCR beta chain was retrieved from a study of CXCR3-negative and CXCR3-positive naive CD8 T cells (dated by TCRdb to between 2017 and 2020). For the wider study: In total, 120 million to 150 million TRB reads were obtained, which works out to roughly 1.5 +/- 0.3 million reads per library. The diversity and physicochemical repertoire analyses included about a dozen donors pooled from two independent experiments. Naive subsets from about five donors and memory cells from 3 donors were included in the TRBV-TRBJ cluster analysis. Points the paper makes about the study in general: Freshly isolated PBMCs were used for most assays because CXCR3 expression partially decreased after cryopreservation. Similar TRBV-TRBJ usage was shown by naive CXCR3-negative and CXCR3-positive cells from the same donor, whereas distinct patterns were shown by memory cells. TRB CDR3s from CXCR3-positive naive cells showed higher hydrophobicity (lower Kidera factor 4), lower energy, and higher strength and volume indices than CXCR3-negative naive cells. Repertoire diversity was comparably high in both naive subsets but much lower in memory CD8+ T cells. Surface CD5, linked to self-reactivity in mice, was comparable between naive subsets; TCR interaction strength was therefore also inferred from TRB CDR3 physicochemical properties.

For each CD8+ T cell subset, flow sorting was done in triplicate, and 300,000 to 350,000 cells per subset went directly into RLT lysis buffer. To exclude memory contaminants, naive CD8+ T cells were stringently defined as CD45RO-CCR7+CD27+CD95-. Standard density gradient centrifugation was used to isolate peripheral blood mononuclear cells from buffy coats. A FACSAria III was used to flow-sort naive CXCR3-negative and CXCR3-positive CD8+ T cells. An RNeasy Mini Kit was used to extract total RNA from the sorted cells. A note on this clonotype: Its cognate antigen has yet to be identified.

For CDR1 and CDR2, the germline V gene lists SGHAT and FQNNGV. The CDR3 holds 17 amino acids from the cysteine to the phenylalanine. There is no recorded DNA. Instrument used: NextSeq 550. The Human TCR Profiling Kit (MiLaboratory) was used to make UMI-labeled 5' RACE TRB cDNA libraries. The full amount of extracted RNA was used for cDNA synthesis, and the full amount of resulting cDNA was used for PCR amplification. The libraries were made side by side, with each library going through the same number of PCR cycles. The source study handled its data this way. With a minimum of two reads required per UMI, MIGEC and MiXCR pulled out about 53,000 +/- 10,000 unique UMI-labeled TRB cDNA molecules from each library. Each library averaged 40,000 +/- 10,000 functional in-frame TRB CDR3 nucleotide clonotypes without stop codons. After downsampling to 5000 UMI-labeled TRB molecules per sample, diversity metrics such as normalized Shannon-Wiener and Chao1 were calculated in VDJtools. For the central five CDR3 residues, VDJtools calculated physicochemical properties weighted by clonotype size, namely interaction energy, strength, volume and Kidera factor 4. TCRdb reprocessed the sequencing reads and holds a single record per CDR3 protein sequence, with no DNA. TCRdb, not the authors, supplied the V and J calls. This sample's table has entries for 130,000 or so distinct CDR3 sequences. 0.45% to 0.6% of the sample is in the top ten clones.

The receptor was isolated from a human donor in good health. Some clones in this sample may be carry-over from other donors' samples. The sequencing sample was made of naive CXCR3- CD8+ T cells from blood. Taken with the paper, the label for cell subset or site translates to: CD45RO-CCR7+CD27+CD95- naive CD8+ T cells lacking CXCR3 (TNR3-). Recombination joined TRBV11-2 with TRBJ2-2; TCRdb's D call of TRBD1 is untestable without DNA. The CDR3 has the sequence CASSLDLSGQVTGELFF.